This record covers a single TCR beta chain. No cognate antigen has been identified for it. Base qualities are not recorded, but no much larger clone differs from it by a single base. The CDR3 sequence holds 18 residues, the cysteine and phenylalanine included. The CDR3 DNA has 54 bases and is translated from base 1. For CDR1 and CDR2, the germline V gene lists MDHEN and SYDVKM. Germline trimming amounts to 5 bases on V and 2 bases on J, with 9 as the count of junction bases outside the gene matches. The library was generated by the immunoSEQ multiplex PCR assay. RNA was extracted from all samples and reverse transcribed into cDNA, which served as template for TCR sequencing. First-strand cDNA was synthesized with SuperScript III using a 2:1 mix of oligo-dT and random hexamers. A synthetic immune receptor repertoire was used to measure amplification bias, and any remaining bias was corrected computationally. The paper's data handling went like this. After raw reads were preprocessed to remove errors, the CDR3 was defined following IMGT conventions as running from the conserved cysteine to phenylalanine. Clonality was calculated as 1 minus Shannon entropy normalized by log2 of the number of productive unique TCRs. Scalp TCRbeta sequences were cross-referenced with sorted blood CD4 and CD8 repertoires so that the CD4 or CD8 identity of scalp clones could be inferred. TCRdb holds this immuneACCESS table with in-frame rearrangements only. Some clones are missing; in checked studies, unresolved V genes explain under half, and the rest has no known cause. V and J calls and clone size follow that table, whereas D and trimming were derived from the DNA. The sample profile shows about 140,000 clones; about 88% of them were found once. The biggest ten clones account for less than 15% of the sample.

Per the publication, the time point label means: more than three weeks on oral tofacitinib. The intended sense of this specimen's treatment or condition label: oral pan-JAK inhibitor, 5-10 mg twice daily. Peripheral blood and lesional scalp punch biopsies were obtained from patients with alopecia areata. After PBMCs were isolated by density centrifugation and stained for CD3, CD4 and CD8, a FACSAria was used to sort CD4+ and CD8+ T cells. This specimen comes from a study of CD8+ T cells in alopecia areata (dated by TCRdb to about 2018). Regarding the study in general: The treated patients took part in an open-label pilot trial in which moderate-to-severe alopecia areata was treated with oral tofacitinib at 5 to 10 mg twice daily. Tofacitinib was administered for 6 to 18 months, and 6 months of follow-up off drug were then conducted to assess delayed response and recurrence. The SALT score, which quantifies the percentage of affected scalp surface area, was used to measure disease severity in treated patients. To study T cell clonal expansion in alopecia areata, the researchers applied high-throughput TCRbeta sequencing to both the C3H/HeJ mouse model and human patients. Human TCRbeta sequencing covered scalp tissue and sorted CD4+ and CD8+ peripheral blood T cells from patchy and totalis/universalis alopecia areata patients and healthy controls. Patients on tofacitinib were biopsied at baseline and after 4 and 24 weeks of treatment, and several of the patients also had a later scalp biopsy. Scalp clonality was compared among normal scalp (n=4), patchy alopecia areata scalp (n=8), and alopecia totalis/universalis scalp (n=8). RNA was extracted with the PAXgene miRNA kit for fixed scalp, the miRNeasy kit for PBMCs, and the RNeasy kit for mouse skin. Amplification of TCRbeta CDR3 regions was done by immunoSEQ multiplex PCR using 35 Vbeta forward primers and 13 Jbeta reverse primers.

The paper as a whole reports these results and caveats: Compared with mice, TCR sequences shared between patients were less clear, possibly partly because of HLA diversity across the patient population. During tofacitinib treatment, many expanded lesional clones stuck around in both scalp and blood, and this persistence may partly explain why relapse happens after treatment is stopped. Because the treated cohort was small and had just a single nonresponder, larger studies are needed to establish links between baseline CD8+ expansion and response. Scalp TCR repertoire analysis is complicated because resident alphabeta T cells in normal human skin are also sequenced, whereas mouse skin is dominated by gammadelta T cells. Tofacitinib significantly lowered scalp clonality and the number of expanded CD8+ clones among the top 100 scalp clones. Lesional scalp, especially in alopecia totalis/universalis, showed higher clonality and more expanded CD8+ clones than normal scalp, suggesting antigenic drive.

The sequence was obtained from a human donor with alopecia areata. The receptor chain draws on TRBV28 and TRBJ2-7, with 16 bases matching TRBD2. Sample: CD8+ T cells sorted from blood, taken at week 4, from a patient treated with tofacitinib. The DNA reads as follows: TGTGCCAGCAGTCACCAGGGACTAGCGGGGGGGACCCCCTACGAGCAGTACTTC. It translates as CASSHQGLAGGTPYEQYF.